The 3 T cell receptor beta chains in this list originate from one sample, sequenced in a study of cytomegalovirus exposure and HLA in healthy donors. It was with 60 Vbeta and 13 Jbeta primers that the PCR ran. Sequencing was performed with immunoSEQ multiplex PCR; in TCRdb, only in-frame clones are kept and a portion is missing. This table has approximately 24,000 clones, about two thirds appearing once. Sequencing was performed on PBMCs. Receptors originate from a woman between 50 and 59 years old in good health and CMV-seronegative.

The DNA for the CDR3 is TGCGCCAGCAGCTTAGGGGACAGGGCGACCGCGCAGTACTTC. The encoded protein is CASSLGDRATAQYF. The chain links TRBV5-1 to TRBJ2-7, with TRBD1 identical over 9 bases. The length of the CDR3 is 14 residues. V shed 2 bases, J shed 9 bases, and the junction held 9 bases outside the gene matches. Germline V gene sequence: CDR1 SGHRS, CDR2 YFSETQ.

V usage is TRBV9 and J usage is TRBJ1-4; D gene ambiguous. Germline V gene sequence: CDR1 SGDLS, CDR2 YYNGEE. The CDR3 contains 15 residues. Deletions cut 6 bases from V and 0 bases from J, with 12 bases between. The CDR3 coding sequence is TGTGCCAGCAATCGGGAGCCTGCAACTAATGAAAAACTGTTTTTT. Its translation is CASNREPATNEKLFF.

This chain joins TRBV6-5 and TRBJ1-3; perhaps TRBD1 as D (5 bases). Germline CDR1 is MNHEY and CDR2 is SVGAGI. Trimming shortened V by 2 bases and J by 2 bases, and 10 bases separated the two germline ends. CDR3 length equals 15 residues. The CDR3 bases are TGTGCCAGCAGTTACGACAGTCAAACTGGAAACACCATATATTTT. Encoded protein: CASSYDSQTGNTIYF.